The present T cell receptor beta chain was sequenced within a study of technical replicates of blood from a handful of donors. This CDR3 comprises 11 residues. Germline V gene sequence: CDR1 SGHTS, CDR2 YDEGEE. V gave up 7 bases and J gave up 4 bases, with 8 bases separating them. Clones were read by immunoSEQ multiplex PCR, and TCRdb kept only the in-frame ones, dropping some. Counted here are under 75,000 clones, around 95% occurring once; the ten biggest clones make up about 0.38%. The sequencing input was T cells isolated from PBMCs. This clonotype was sampled from a human donor in good health. This rearrangement joins TRBV5-8 to TRBJ1-1, with D hard to call. Written as DNA, the CDR3 is TGTGCCAGCTCCCGGGGCACTGAAGCTTTCTTT. This codes for CASSRGTEAFF.